Below are 10 T cell receptor beta chains sequenced from a single sample in a study of blood T cell repertoires in COVID-19. The assay was immunoSEQ multiplex PCR, and TCRdb's table has in-frame clones only and misses some. The repertoire holds some 260,000 clones, with around 89% as singletons. Sequences were obtained from PBMCs or T cells enriched from blood (not recorded which). The receptors come from a man between 40 and 49 years old who had recovered from COVID-19.

This clone was detected only once. The gene calls are TRBV12-3 or TRBV12-4 and TRBJ2-7; a possible D gene is TRBD1 (6 bases). This CDR3 comprises 12 residues. The V and J ends lost 3 bases and 11 bases respectively, with 14 bases between them. CDR3 in amino acids: CASSFNRVKEYF. As DNA, the CDR3 is TGTGCCAGCAGTTTTAACAGGGTTAAGGAGTACTTC.

The V call is TRBV7-9, the J call TRBJ1-2; D is uncertain. CDR3 length: 12 amino acids. Germline CDR1 and CDR2: SEHNR and FQNEAQ (reference sequence). V lost 1 base and J 8 bases, leaving 8 bases between the germline ends. This CDR3 is CASSLDIVGYTF. CDR3 nucleotides: TGTGCCAGCAGCTTAGATATCGTCGGCTACACCTTC. Based on the CDR3 plus reference TRBV7-9 and TRBJ1-2, the full variable domain is DTGVSQNPRHKITKRGQNVTFRCDPISEHNRLYWYRQTLGQGPEFLTYFQNEAQLEKSRLLSDRFSAERPKGSFSTLEIQRTEQGDSAMYLCASSLDIVGYTFGSGTRLTVV.

The chain uses TRBV7-8 and TRBJ2-2; possibly TRBD2 for D (5 bases). The germline V gene has CDR1 SGHVS and CDR2 FQNEAQ. Trimming took off 7 bases at V and 1 base at J, with 13 bases between the two ends. The CDR3 contains 15 residues. The CDR3 nucleotides read TGTGCCAGCAACATGCAGCGGTTGAACACCGGGGAGCTGTTTTTT. It encodes CASNMQRLNTGELFF.

V and J are TRBV6-2 or TRBV6-3 and TRBJ2-1; D uncertain. Trimming removed 5 bases from V and 8 bases from J, with 13 bases in between. CDR1 and CDR2 (germline): MNHEY, SVGEGT. The CDR3 is made up of 13 amino acids. The CDR3 protein is CASSQYSGYEQFF. The CDR3 DNA reads as TGTGCCAGCAGTCAATATTCTGGCTATGAGCAGTTCTTC.

This clone was picked up a small number of times. In DNA form, the CDR3 reads TGTGCCAGTAGTATGACAGGGGGGTACAATGAGCAGTTCTTC. It is translated as CASSMTGGYNEQFF. The J gene is TRBJ2-1, the V gene TRBV19, with 9 bases identical to TRBD1. The CDR3 extends over 14 amino acids. Germline V gives CDR1 LNHDA, CDR2 SQIVND (reference sequence). With V trimmed by 3 bases and J by 4 bases, 1 base remained unmatched.

The chain recombines TRBV29-1 with TRBJ2-1; a possible D gene is TRBD2 (7 bases). Trimming removed 6 bases at V and 8 bases at J, with 17 bases between. CDR1 and CDR2 from the germline V gene are SQVTM and ANQGSEA. This CDR3 is built from 13 residues. CDR3 loop: CSVVGGRTHEQFF. The CDR3 nucleotides are TGCAGCGTCGTGGGGGGGCGGACACATGAGCAGTTCTTC.

This clone was detected a few times. The chain joins TRBV6-5 to TRBJ1-2, with D perhaps TRBD1 (6 bases). Germline CDR1 is MNHEY and CDR2 is SVGAGI. The CDR3 length is 14 residues. V lost 6 bases to trimming and J lost 7 bases, with 18 bases between them. CDR3 in amino acids: CASSPGQPPPGYTF. CDR3 nucleotides: TGTGCCAGCAGCCCGGGACAACCGCCCCCTGGCTACACCTTC.

The chain has TRBV25-1 and TRBJ2-1; TRBD2 matches 11 bases. Germline CDR1 reads MGHDK; CDR2 reads SYGVNS. The V segment lost 6 bases and the J segment 5 bases; nucleotides outside the gene matches: 3. The CDR3 runs 14 residues. The CDR3 coding sequence is TGTGCCAGCAGATTAGCGGGAGGGGACAATGAGCAGTTCTTC. Translating it yields CASRLAGGDNEQFF. Full variable domain (remainder filled in from reference TRBV25-1 and TRBJ2-1): EADIYQTPRYLVIGTGKKITLECSQTMGHDKMYWYQQDPGMELHLIHYSYGVNSTEKGDLSSESTVSRIRTEHFPLTLESARPSHTSQYLCASRLAGGDNEQFFGPGTRLTVL.

This chain connects TRBV7-2 to TRBJ2-3; no firm D call. There are 15 residues in the CDR3. Trimming cost V 3 bases and J 0 bases, with 10 bases left between them. The germline V gene encodes CDR1 SGHTA and CDR2 FQGNSA. The CDR3 DNA sequence: TGTGCCAGCAGCTTGACCTCAGGCAGCACAGATACGCAGTATTTT. This translates into CASSLTSGSTDTQYF. The full variable domain, completed using reference TRBV7-2 and TRBJ2-3, is GAGVSQSPSNKVTEKGKDVELRCDPISGHTALYWYRQSLGQGLEFLIYFQGNSAPDKSGLPSDRFSAERTGGSVSTLTIQRTQQEDSAVYLCASSLTSGSTDTQYFGPGTRLTVL.

The chain carries TRBV7-3 and TRBJ2-7, with D uncertain. V lost 5 bases and J lost 3, with 8 bases in between. Germline V gene sequence: CDR1 SGHTA, CDR2 FQGTGA. The CDR3 is 12 residues long. CDR3 sequence: CASSPDNYEQYF. CDR3 nucleotide sequence: TGTGCCAGCAGCCCAGACAACTACGAGCAGTACTTC.